Sequencing of this T cell receptor beta chain was carried out in a study of shared clonotypes between healthy human individuals. Turning to the study itself: Aged between 18 and 49, the donors were a couple of women and a few men. Researchers assigned three CD4 naive, three CD4 memory, two CD8 naive and one CD8 memory plate to each donor.

Study conclusions and caveats: Estimated clonotype richness was generally higher in naive than memory subsets. Generation of non-shared clonotypes was less probable than generation of clonotypes shared by all four donors.

Some clones are missing from TCRdb's copy, which holds only in-frame ones; the method was immunoSEQ multiplex PCR. The sample includes some 2,000,000 clones, about 95% of them seen just once. The germline gives CDR1 MNHEY, CDR2 SVGAGI. The CDR3 covers 16 residues. V shed 3 bases and J 4 bases; nucleotides not matched to a gene: 7. CD8 cells regarded as naive lacked CD45RO, were positively chosen for CCR7, and omitted terminally differentiated effector memory CD45RA+ cells. In regard to this clone: No antigen is known for it.

The TCR sequence derives from a man aged 18 to 29 in good health. J is TRBJ2-1 and V is TRBV6-5, with 9 bases that match TRBD2. The sample was naive CD8+ T cells sorted from blood. CDR3 region: CASSYPASGVYNEQFF. The CDR3 DNA reads TGTGCCAGCAGTTATCCCGCTAGCGGGGTTTACAATGAGCAGTTCTTC.